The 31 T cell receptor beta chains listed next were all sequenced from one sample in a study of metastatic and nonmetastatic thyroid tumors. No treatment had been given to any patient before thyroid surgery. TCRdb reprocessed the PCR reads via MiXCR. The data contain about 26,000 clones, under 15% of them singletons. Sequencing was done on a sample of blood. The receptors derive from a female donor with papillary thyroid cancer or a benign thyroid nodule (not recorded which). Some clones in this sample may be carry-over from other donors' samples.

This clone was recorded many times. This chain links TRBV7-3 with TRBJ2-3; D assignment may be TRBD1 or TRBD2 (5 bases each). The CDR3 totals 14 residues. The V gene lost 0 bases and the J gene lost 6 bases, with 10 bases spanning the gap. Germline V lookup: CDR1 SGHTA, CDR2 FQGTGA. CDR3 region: CASSLTGPSDTQYF. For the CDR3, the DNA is TGTGCCAGCAGCTTAACGGGACCCTCGGATACGCAGTATTTT. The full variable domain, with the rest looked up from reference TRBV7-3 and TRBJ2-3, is GAGVSQTPSNKVTEKGKYVELRCDPISGHTALYWYRQSLGQGPEFLIYFQGTGAADDSGLPNDRFFAVRPEGSVSTLKIQRTERGDSAVYLCASSLTGPSDTQYFGPGTRLTVL.

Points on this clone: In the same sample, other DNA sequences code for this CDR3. This CDR3 is CASSPSPRTGGEQYF. CDR3 bases: TGTGCCAGCAGTCCCTCACCGCGGACAGGGGGGGAGCAGTACTTC. The chain couples TRBV28 to TRBJ2-7; 10 nucleotides line up with TRBD1. The V segment lost 5 bases and the J segment 7 bases; nucleotides outside the gene matches: 11. CDR3 size: 15 residues. The V gene's germline CDR1 is MDHEN and CDR2 SYDVKM.

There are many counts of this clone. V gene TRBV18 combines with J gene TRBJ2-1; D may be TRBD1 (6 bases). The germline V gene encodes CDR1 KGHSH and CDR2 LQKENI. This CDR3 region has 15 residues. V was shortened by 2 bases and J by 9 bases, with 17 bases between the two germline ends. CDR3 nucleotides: TGTGCCAGCTCACCAAACAGGGTCCTTTATGGTGAGCAGTTCTTC. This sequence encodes CASSPNRVLYGEQFF.

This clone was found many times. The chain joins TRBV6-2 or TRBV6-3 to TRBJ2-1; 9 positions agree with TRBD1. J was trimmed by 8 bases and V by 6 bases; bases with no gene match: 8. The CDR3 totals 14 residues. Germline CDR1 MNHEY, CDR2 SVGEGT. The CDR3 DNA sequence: TGTGCCAGCAGCGAGACAGGGGGTATCTATGAGCAGTTCTTC. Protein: CASSETGGIYEQFF.

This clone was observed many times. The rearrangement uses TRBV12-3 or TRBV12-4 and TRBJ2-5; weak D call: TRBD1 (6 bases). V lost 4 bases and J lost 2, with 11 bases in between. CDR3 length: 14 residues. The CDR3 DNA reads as TGTGCCAGCAGTTGGGGTACAGGGCAAGAGACCCAGTACTTC. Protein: CASSWGTGQETQYF.

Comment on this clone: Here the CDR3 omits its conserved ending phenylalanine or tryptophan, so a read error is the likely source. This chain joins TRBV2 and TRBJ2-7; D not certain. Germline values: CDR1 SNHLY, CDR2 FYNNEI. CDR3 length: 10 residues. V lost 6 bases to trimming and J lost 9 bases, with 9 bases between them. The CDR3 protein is CASRGVLQYL. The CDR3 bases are TGTGCCAGCAGAGGCGTGCTGCAGTACCTC.

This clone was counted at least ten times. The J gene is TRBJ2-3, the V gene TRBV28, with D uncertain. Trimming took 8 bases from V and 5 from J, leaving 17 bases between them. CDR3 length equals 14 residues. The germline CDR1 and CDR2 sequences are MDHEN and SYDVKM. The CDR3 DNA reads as TGTGCCAGCCCCCCTCCCGGTAGCCGAGATACGCAGTATTTT. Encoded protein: CASPPPGSRDTQYF. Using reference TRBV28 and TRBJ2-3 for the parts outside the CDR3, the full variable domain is DVKVTQSSRYLVKRTGEKVFLECVQDMDHENMFWYRQDPGLGLRLIYFSYDVKMKEKGDIPEGYSVSREKKERFSLILESASTNQTSMYLCASPPPGSRDTQYFGPGTRLTVL.

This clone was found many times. The chain's CDR3 is CASSLGLAGEGETQYF. CDR3 nucleotide sequence: TGTGCCAGCAGCTTAGGACTAGCGGGAGAGGGGGAGACCCAGTACTTC. The chain recombines TRBV11-3 with TRBJ2-5; 12 nucleotides align to TRBD2. This CDR3 contains 16 residues. Germline CDR1 SGHNT, CDR2 YENEEA. The V and J ends lost 1 base and 5 bases, in that order; junction bases with no gene match: 5. The variable domain in full, with the rest retrieved from reference TRBV11-3 and TRBJ2-5, is EAGVVQSPRYKIIEKKQPVAFWCNPISGHNTLYWYLQNLGQGPELLIRYENEEAVDDSQLPKDRFSAERLKGVDSTLKIQPAELGDSAVYLCASSLGLAGEGETQYFGPGTRLLVL.

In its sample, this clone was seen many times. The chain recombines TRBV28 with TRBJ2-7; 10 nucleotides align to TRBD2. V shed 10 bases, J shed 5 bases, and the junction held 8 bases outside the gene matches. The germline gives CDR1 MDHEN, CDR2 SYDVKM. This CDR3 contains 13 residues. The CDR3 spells CATKTSGLNEQYF. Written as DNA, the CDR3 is TGTGCCACTAAGACTAGCGGGCTCAACGAGCAGTACTTC. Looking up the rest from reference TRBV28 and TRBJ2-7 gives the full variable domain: DVKVTQSSRYLVKRTGEKVFLECVQDMDHENMFWYRQDPGLGLRLIYFSYDVKMKEKGDIPEGYSVSREKKERFSLILESASTNQTSMYLCATKTSGLNEQYFGPGTRLTVT.

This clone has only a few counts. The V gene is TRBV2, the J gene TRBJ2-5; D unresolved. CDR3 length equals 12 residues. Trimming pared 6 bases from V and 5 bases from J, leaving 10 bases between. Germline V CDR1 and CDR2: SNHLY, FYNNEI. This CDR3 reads CASRDLSETQYF. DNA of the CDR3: TGTGCCAGCAGGGATTTAAGTGAGACCCAGTACTTC.

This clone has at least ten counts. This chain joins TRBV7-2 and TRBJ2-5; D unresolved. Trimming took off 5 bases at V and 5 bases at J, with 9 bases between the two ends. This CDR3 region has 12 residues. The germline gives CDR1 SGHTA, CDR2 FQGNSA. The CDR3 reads CASSTPHETQYF. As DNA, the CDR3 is TGTGCCAGCAGCACTCCCCATGAGACCCAGTACTTC. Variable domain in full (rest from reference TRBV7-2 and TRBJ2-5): GAGVSQSPSNKVTEKGKDVELRCDPISGHTALYWYRQSLGQGLEFLIYFQGNSAPDKSGLPSDRFSAERTGGSVSTLTIQRTQQEDSAVYLCASSTPHETQYFGPGTRLLVL.

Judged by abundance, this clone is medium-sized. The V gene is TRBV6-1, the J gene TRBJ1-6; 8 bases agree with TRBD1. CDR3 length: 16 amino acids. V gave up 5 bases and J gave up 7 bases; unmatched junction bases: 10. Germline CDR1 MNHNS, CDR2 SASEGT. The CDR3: CASSLQGATKNSPLHF. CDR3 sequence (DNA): TGTGCCAGCAGTTTGCAGGGGGCCACTAAAAATTCACCCCTCCACTTT.

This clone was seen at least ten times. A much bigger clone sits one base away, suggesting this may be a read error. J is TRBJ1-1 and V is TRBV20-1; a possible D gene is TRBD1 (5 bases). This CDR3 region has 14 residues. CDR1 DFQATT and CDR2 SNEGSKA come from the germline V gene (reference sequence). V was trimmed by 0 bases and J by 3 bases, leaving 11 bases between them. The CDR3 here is CSAREGGAHTEAFF. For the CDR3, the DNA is TGCAGTGCTAGAGAGGGCGGGGCCCACACTGAAGCTTTCTTT.

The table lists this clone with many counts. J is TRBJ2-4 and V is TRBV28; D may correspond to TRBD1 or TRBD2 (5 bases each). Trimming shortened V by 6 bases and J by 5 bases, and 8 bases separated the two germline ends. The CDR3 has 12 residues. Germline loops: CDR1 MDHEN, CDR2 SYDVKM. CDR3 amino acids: CASRGRENIQYF. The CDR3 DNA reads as TGTGCCAGCAGGGGGCGGGAAAACATTCAGTACTTC. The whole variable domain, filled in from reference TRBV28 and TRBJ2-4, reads DVKVTQSSRYLVKRTGEKVFLECVQDMDHENMFWYRQDPGLGLRLIYFSYDVKMKEKGDIPEGYSVSREKKERFSLILESASTNQTSMYLCASRGRENIQYFGAGTRLSVL.

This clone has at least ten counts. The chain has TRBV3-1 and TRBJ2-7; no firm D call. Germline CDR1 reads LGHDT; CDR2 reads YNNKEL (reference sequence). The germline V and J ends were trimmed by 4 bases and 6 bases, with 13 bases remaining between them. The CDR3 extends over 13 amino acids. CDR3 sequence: CASSPRGAGEQYF. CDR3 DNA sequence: TGTGCCAGCAGCCCCCGTGGAGCCGGCGAGCAGTACTTC.

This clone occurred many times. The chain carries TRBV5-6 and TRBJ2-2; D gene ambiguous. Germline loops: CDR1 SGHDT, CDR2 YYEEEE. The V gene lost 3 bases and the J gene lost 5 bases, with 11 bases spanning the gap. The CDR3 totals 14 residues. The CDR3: CASSSLTRTGELFF. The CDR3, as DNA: TGTGCCAGCAGCTCTTTGACACGAACCGGGGAGCTGTTTTTT.

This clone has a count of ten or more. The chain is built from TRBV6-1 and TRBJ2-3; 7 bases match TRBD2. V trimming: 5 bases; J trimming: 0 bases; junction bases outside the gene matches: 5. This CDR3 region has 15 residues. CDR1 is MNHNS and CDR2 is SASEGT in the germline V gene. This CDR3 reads CASSSAGVSTDTQYF. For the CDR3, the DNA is TGTGCCAGCAGTTCCGCGGGGGTTAGCACAGATACGCAGTATTTT.

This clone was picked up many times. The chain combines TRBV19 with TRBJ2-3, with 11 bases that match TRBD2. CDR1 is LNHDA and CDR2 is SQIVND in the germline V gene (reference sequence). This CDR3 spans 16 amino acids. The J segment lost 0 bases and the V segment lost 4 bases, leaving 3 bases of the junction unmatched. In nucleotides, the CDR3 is TGTGCCAGTAGTAGGATAGCGGGAGGGAGCACAGATACGCAGTATTTT. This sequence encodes CASSRIAGGSTDTQYF.

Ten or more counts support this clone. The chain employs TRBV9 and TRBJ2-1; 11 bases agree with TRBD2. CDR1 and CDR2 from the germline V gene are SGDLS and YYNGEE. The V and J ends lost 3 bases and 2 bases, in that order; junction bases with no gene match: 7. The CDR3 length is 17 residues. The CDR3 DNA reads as TGTGCCAGCAGCGCGCCCGGGACTAGCGGACCCTACAATGAGCAGTTCTTC. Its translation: CASSAPGTSGPYNEQFF. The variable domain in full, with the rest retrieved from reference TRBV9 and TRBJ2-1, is DSGVTQTPKHLITATGQRVTLRCSPRSGDLSVYWYQQSLDQGLQFLIQYYNGEERAKGNILERFSAQQFPDLHSELNLSSLELGDSALYFCASSAPGTSGPYNEQFFGPGTRLTVL.

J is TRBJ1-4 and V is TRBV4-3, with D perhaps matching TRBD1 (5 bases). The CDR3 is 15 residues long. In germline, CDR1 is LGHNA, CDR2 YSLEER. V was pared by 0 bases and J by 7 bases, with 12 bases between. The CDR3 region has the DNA TGCGCCAGCAGCCAAGAGAGTAGGGGCGGTGAAAAACTGTTTTTT. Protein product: CASSQESRGGEKLFF.

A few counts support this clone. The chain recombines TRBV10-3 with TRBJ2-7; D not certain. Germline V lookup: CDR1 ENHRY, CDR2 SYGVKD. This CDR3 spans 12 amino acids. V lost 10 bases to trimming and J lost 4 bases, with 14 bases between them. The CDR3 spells CATCRVEYEQYF. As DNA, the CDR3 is TGTGCCACCTGTCGGGTAGAGTACGAGCAGTACTTC.

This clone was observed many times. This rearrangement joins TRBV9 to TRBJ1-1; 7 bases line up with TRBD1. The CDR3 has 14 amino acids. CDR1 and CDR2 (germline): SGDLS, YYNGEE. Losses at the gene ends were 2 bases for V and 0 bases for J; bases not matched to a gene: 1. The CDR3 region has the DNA TGTGCCAGCAGCGTGACAGGGATGAACACTGAAGCTTTCTTT. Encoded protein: CASSVTGMNTEAFF.

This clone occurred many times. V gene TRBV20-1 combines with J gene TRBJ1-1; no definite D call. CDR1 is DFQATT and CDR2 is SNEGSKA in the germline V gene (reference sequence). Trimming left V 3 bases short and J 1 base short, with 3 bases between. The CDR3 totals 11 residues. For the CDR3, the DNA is TGCAGTGCTAGGGAGAACACTGAAGCTTTCTTT. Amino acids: CSARENTEAFF.

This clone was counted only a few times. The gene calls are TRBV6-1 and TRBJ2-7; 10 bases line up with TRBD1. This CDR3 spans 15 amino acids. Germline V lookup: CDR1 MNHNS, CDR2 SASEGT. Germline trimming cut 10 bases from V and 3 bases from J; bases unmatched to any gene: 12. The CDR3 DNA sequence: TGTGCCACGCGGGACAGGGGTTTTGGGGACTACGAGCAGTACTTC. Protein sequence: CATRDRGFGDYEQYF.

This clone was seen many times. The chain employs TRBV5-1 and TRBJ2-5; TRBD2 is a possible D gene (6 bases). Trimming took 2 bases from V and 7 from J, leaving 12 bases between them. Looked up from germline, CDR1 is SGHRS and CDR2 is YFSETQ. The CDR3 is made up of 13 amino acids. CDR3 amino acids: CASSFDVGGTQYF. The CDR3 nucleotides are TGCGCCAGCAGCTTTGATGTGGGGGGGACCCAGTACTTC. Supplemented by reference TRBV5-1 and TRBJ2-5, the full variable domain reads KAGVTQTPRYLIKTRGQQVTLSCSPISGHRSVSWYQQTPGQGLQFLFEYFSETQRNKGNFPGRFSGRQFSNSRSEMNVSTLELGDSALYLCASSFDVGGTQYFGPGTRLLVL.

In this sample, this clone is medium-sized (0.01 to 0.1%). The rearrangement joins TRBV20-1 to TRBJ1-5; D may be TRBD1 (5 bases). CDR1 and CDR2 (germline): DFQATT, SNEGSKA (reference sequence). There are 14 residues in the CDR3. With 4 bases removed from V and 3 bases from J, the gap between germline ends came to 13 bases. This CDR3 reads CSAKSWGNNQPQHF. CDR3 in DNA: TGCAGTGCTAAGTCATGGGGGAACAATCAGCCCCAGCATTTT.

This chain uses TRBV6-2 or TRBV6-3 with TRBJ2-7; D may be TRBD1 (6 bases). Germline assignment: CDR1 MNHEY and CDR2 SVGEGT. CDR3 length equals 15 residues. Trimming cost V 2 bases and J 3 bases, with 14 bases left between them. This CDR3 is CASSYRYREVYEQYF. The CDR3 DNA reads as TGTGCCAGCAGTTACAGGTACAGGGAAGTCTACGAGCAGTACTTC.

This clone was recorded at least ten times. The CDR3 DNA reads TGTGCCAGCAGGGGTAGACAGCTACCCTCCTACGAGCAGTACTTC. This translates into CASRGRQLPSYEQYF. The V gene is TRBV2, the J gene TRBJ2-7; D is perhaps TRBD1 (5 bases). V dropped 6 bases and J dropped 0 bases, with 15 bases sitting between them. CDR3 size: 15 residues. CDR1 and CDR2 (germline): SNHLY, FYNNEI.

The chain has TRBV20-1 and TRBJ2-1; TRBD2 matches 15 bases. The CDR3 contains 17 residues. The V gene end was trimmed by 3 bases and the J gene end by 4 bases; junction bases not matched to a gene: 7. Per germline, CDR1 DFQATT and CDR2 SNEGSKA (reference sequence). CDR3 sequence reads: CSASDGTSGRSYNEQFF. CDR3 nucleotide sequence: TGCAGTGCTAGCGACGGGACTAGCGGGAGGTCGTACAATGAGCAGTTCTTC.

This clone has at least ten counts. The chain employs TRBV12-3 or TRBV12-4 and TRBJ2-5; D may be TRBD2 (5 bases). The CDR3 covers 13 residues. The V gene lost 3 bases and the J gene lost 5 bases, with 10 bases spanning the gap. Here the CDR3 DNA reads TGTGCCAGCAGTTTGACCCGAGGGGAGACCCAGTACTTC. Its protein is CASSLTRGETQYF.

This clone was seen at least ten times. The chain's CDR3 is CASSSGGGETQYF. The CDR3, as DNA: TGTGCCAGCAGCTCCGGGGGGGGAGAGACCCAGTACTTC. The chain combines TRBV5-6 with TRBJ2-5; TRBD2 matches at 8 bases. Germline loops: CDR1 SGHDT, CDR2 YYEEEE. The CDR3 extends over 13 amino acids. The V and J ends lost 3 bases and 4 bases, in that order; junction bases with no gene match: 2.